This entry describes one TCR beta chain. The antigen remains undetermined. Sequenced by immunoSEQ multiplex PCR; TCRdb stores in-frame clones only, minus some. The repertoire includes roughly 60,000 clones, roughly 90% of them detected once, and approximately 1.6% sits in the top ten. The sample belongs to a study of graft-versus-host responses after intestinal transplantation. Overall study: Transplants given to recipients were multivisceral, liver-intestinal, or isolated intestinal. Recipients uniformly received anti-thymocyte globulin induction, followed by tacrolimus and steroids for 3 to 4 years. General study findings and limits: Some GvH clones were seen earlier in gut or blood, suggesting intestinal origin.

This CDR3 region has 14 residues. The germline V gene encodes CDR1 MNHNS and CDR2 SASEGT. V dropped 2 bases and J dropped 4; count of bases not matched to a gene: 4. The rearrangement uses TRBV6-1 and TRBJ1-2; 7 bases are shared with TRBD1. The sequence came from a human patient who received an intestinal transplant, so some T cells may come from the graft donor. This specimen was PBMCs, taken 26 days after transplant. The CDR3 loop is CASSESGQVYGYTF. The CDR3 region has the DNA TGTGCCAGCAGTGAATCTGGACAGGTCTATGGCTACACCTTC.